The source of this T cell receptor beta chain is a study of OX40 agonist ivuxolimab in advanced cancers. The wider study: Ivuxolimab, which is an agonistic anti-OX40 (CD134) antibody, was administered to the patients. The dose-escalation group included hepatocellular carcinoma, melanoma, renal cell carcinoma and head and neck cancer.

Study outcomes and limitations: Low clonal expansion, among the lowest seen, marked partial responders at 0.1-3.0 mg/kg.

Data came from immunoSEQ multiplex PCR; TCRdb stores just in-frame clones and leaves some out. The profile shows almost 80,000 clones, about 83% of them singletons. The CDR3 length is 15 residues. Germline values: CDR1 LNHDA, CDR2 SQIVND (reference sequence). The V and J ends lost 5 bases and 11 bases respectively, with 22 bases between them. About this clone itself: As yet, its antigen is unknown.

The chain employs TRBV19 and TRBJ1-5, with D unresolved. This TCR was sampled from an adult with an advanced solid tumor such as melanoma, head and neck, liver or kidney cancer. The input for sequencing was CD4+ or CD8+ T cells sorted from blood, taken in a trial of the OX40 agonist ivuxolimab. The CDR3 DNA is TGTGCCAGTAGTTCCCCTTATGGGAGCACAGCGTCCCAGCATTTT. This translates into CASSSPYGSTASQHF.